A single sample is the source of the 27 T cell receptor beta chains below, sequenced in a study of spatial heterogeneity in lung cancer. TCRdb reanalysed the 5' RACE reads using MiXCR and keeps one entry per CDR3 protein. This table holds approximately 52,000 distinct CDR3 sequences, roughly 5.7% found once. Time point reported: sample taken at primary tumor resection. Specimen: PBMCs, collected at surgery. These receptors all come from a male donor with early-stage non-small cell lung cancer.

Many counts were recorded for this clonotype. This sequence joins TRBV6-1 and TRBJ1-4; TRBD1 aligns across 7 bases. V lost 7 bases to trimming and J lost 8 bases; unmatched junction nucleotides: 10. CDR3 length: 14 residues. Germline CDR1 reads MNHNS; CDR2 reads SASEGT. CDR3 coding DNA: TGTGCCAGCACCCAGACAGGGCTAAGCGAAAAACTGTTTTTT. This codes for CASTQTGLSEKLFF.

In this sample, this clonotype turned up many times. The V call is TRBV12-3 or TRBV12-4, the J call TRBJ2-5; tentative D call: TRBD2 (6 bases). V was cut by 5 bases and J by 5 bases, with 18 bases left in between. This CDR3 contains 15 residues. The CDR3 nucleotides read TGTGCCAGCAGTCCTAGCGTTCAGAAGGGGGAGACCCAGTACTTC. Translation gives CASSPSVQKGETQYF.

This clonotype was observed many times. An end of the junction does not agree with germline; a read error may underlie this. This sequence joins TRBV10-3 and TRBJ2-7; TRBD1 aligns across 8 bases. The CDR3 spans 15 residues. Germline assignment: CDR1 ENHRY and CDR2 SYGVKD. CDR3 nucleotide sequence: TGTGCCATCAGTGAGTCTAGGGGACAGTTAGGACAGGGAAACTTC. Translating gives CAISESRGQLGQGNF.

The J gene is TRBJ2-1, the V gene TRBV7-9; D gene ambiguous. CDR3 length: 14 residues. Germline lookup yields CDR1 SEHNR and CDR2 FQNEAQ (reference sequence). V lost 5 bases and J lost 4, with 12 bases in between. The CDR3 protein is CASSPRDPYNEQFF. The CDR3 DNA is TGTGCCAGCAGCCCCCGTGATCCTTACAATGAGCAGTTCTTC.

This clonotype came up many times. This chain connects TRBV29-1 to TRBJ2-3; 9 bases agree with TRBD2. The V gene end was trimmed by 3 bases and the J gene end by 6 bases; junction bases not matched to a gene: 7. This CDR3 comprises 14 residues. Per the germline V gene, CDR1 is SQVTM and CDR2 is ANQGSEA. The CDR3 loop reads CSVDRLADGDTQYF. The CDR3 nucleotides are TGCAGCGTTGATCGACTAGCGGACGGGGATACGCAGTATTTT.

This clonotype was seen repeatedly, ten times or more. The V gene is TRBV12-3 or TRBV12-4, the J gene TRBJ2-2, with D unresolved. This CDR3 has 14 residues. V was cut by 8 bases and J by 3 bases, with 13 bases left in between. Written as DNA, the CDR3 is TGTGCCAGCTCCATTGGGTCCCACACCGGGGAGCTGTTTTTT. Amino acid sequence: CASSIGSHTGELFF.

This clonotype was seen at least ten times. The chain combines TRBV6-2 or TRBV6-3 with TRBJ2-4, with D unclear. V was trimmed by 2 bases and J by 7 bases, leaving 21 bases between them. Germline CDR1 reads MNHEY; CDR2 reads SVGEGT. The CDR3 is 17 amino acids. CDR3 residues: CASSYEVGFRSRNIQYF. The DNA of the CDR3 is TGTGCCAGCAGTTACGAGGTGGGGTTTCGGAGTAGGAACATTCAGTACTTC.

Ten or more counts support this clonotype. The chain links TRBV7-3 to TRBJ2-2; no clear D. Looked up from germline, CDR1 is SGHTA and CDR2 is FQGTGA. The germline V and J ends were trimmed by 1 base and 7 bases, with 10 bases remaining between them. This CDR3 is built from 14 residues. In DNA form, the CDR3 reads TGTGCCAGCAGCTTAAGAGGTGTCGGCGGGGAGCTGTTTTTT. It codes for CASSLRGVGGELFF.

This clonotype was found many times. The chain couples TRBV27 to TRBJ2-1; no definite D call. This CDR3 has 14 residues. The V gene lost 7 bases and the J gene lost 4 bases, with 14 bases spanning the gap. CDR1 is MNHEY, CDR2 SMNVEV, per germline (reference sequence). CDR3 loop: CASIKSWAYNEQFF. The CDR3, as DNA: TGTGCCAGCATCAAGAGCTGGGCTTACAATGAGCAGTTCTTC.

This clonotype was seen many times. This chain uses TRBV7-2 with TRBJ1-3; D ambiguous. There are 15 residues in the CDR3. Germline values: CDR1 SGHTA, CDR2 FQGNSA. V was shortened by 2 bases and J by 0 bases, with 8 bases between the two germline ends. CDR3 nucleotides: TGTGCCAGCAGCTTATTATTGAGCTCTGGAAACACCATATATTTT. This codes for CASSLLLSSGNTIYF.

The sample holds many counts of this clonotype. V usage is TRBV19 and J usage is TRBJ2-3; 14 bases are a match to TRBD2. CDR1 is LNHDA and CDR2 is SQIVND in the germline V gene (reference sequence). Losses at the gene ends were 6 bases for V and 5 bases for J; bases not matched to a gene: 7. The CDR3 extends over 16 amino acids. CDR3 sequence (DNA): TGTGCCAGTAGAAGACTAGCGGGAGGGCGGGGAGATACGCAGTATTTT. The encoded protein is CASRRLAGGRGDTQYF. The full variable domain, its missing parts supplied by reference TRBV19 and TRBJ2-3, is DGGITQSPKYLFRKEGQNVTLSCEQNLNHDAMYWYRQDPGQGLRLIYYSQIVNDFQKGDIAEGYSVSREKKESFPLTVTSAQKNPTAFYLCASRRLAGGRGDTQYFGPGTRLTVL.

Ten or more counts support this clonotype. The gene calls are TRBV28 and TRBJ1-3; unclear D gene. Trimming removed 2 bases from V and 1 base from J, with 6 bases in between. Germline-derived CDR1 and CDR2 are MDHEN and SYDVKM. The CDR3 length is 14 residues. The CDR3 spells CASSLLQSGNTIYF. CDR3 nucleotide sequence: TGTGCCAGCAGTTTACTGCAGTCTGGAAACACCATATATTTT.

This clonotype was observed at least ten times. The chain couples TRBV5-1 to TRBJ2-1, with 7 bases aligning to TRBD2. CDR1 is SGHRS, CDR2 YFSETQ, per germline. The CDR3 length is 14 residues. J gave up 0 bases and V 6 bases, and 3 bases lay outside the gene matches. The CDR3 DNA sequence: TGCGCCAGCATGTGGGGGGGCTCCTACAATGAGCAGTTCTTC. Its translation: CASMWGGSYNEQFF. Variable domain in full (rest from reference TRBV5-1 and TRBJ2-1): KAGVTQTPRYLIKTRGQQVTLSCSPISGHRSVSWYQQTPGQGLQFLFEYFSETQRNKGNFPGRFSGRQFSNSRSEMNVSTLELGDSALYLCASMWGGSYNEQFFGPGTRLTVL.

This clonotype showed up many times. V and J are TRBV20-1 and TRBJ2-5; 10 bases map to TRBD2. CDR3 length: 14 amino acids. Germline assignment: CDR1 DFQATT and CDR2 SNEGSKA (reference sequence). Trimming at V came to 3 bases and at J to 3 bases, leaving 4 bases not matched to a gene. In DNA, the CDR3 is TGCAGTGCTAGTCTCCTAGCGGGAGAAGAGACCCAGTACTTC. It yields the protein CSASLLAGEETQYF.

This clonotype has more than one count but fewer than ten. The rearrangement joins TRBV11-3 to TRBJ2-1, with 8 bases lining up with TRBD2. CDR3 length: 16 amino acids. Trimming took 0 bases from V and 10 from J; bases not matched to a gene: 11. Germline values: CDR1 SGHNT, CDR2 YENEEA. The chain's CDR3 is CASSLDGREGRREQFF. The CDR3 DNA is TGTGCCAGCAGCTTAGACGGCCGGGAGGGCCGCCGAGAGCAGTTCTTC.

This clonotype was observed many times. This sequence joins TRBV7-2 and TRBJ2-1, with 8 nucleotides matching TRBD1. The CDR3 extends over 17 amino acids. Trimming removed 3 bases from V and 7 bases from J; junction bases left unmatched: 14. Germline values: CDR1 SGHTA, CDR2 FQGNSA. The DNA of the CDR3 is TGTGCCAGCAGCTTTTATTATCCTCTCCACAGGGGGAATGAGCAGTTCTTC. Encoded protein: CASSFYYPLHRGNEQFF. Supplemented by reference TRBV7-2 and TRBJ2-1, the full variable domain reads GAGVSQSPSNKVTEKGKDVELRCDPISGHTALYWYRQSLGQGLEFLIYFQGNSAPDKSGLPSDRFSAERTGGSVSTLTIQRTQQEDSAVYLCASSFYYPLHRGNEQFFGPGTRLTVL.

This clonotype has more than one count but fewer than ten. The chain joins TRBV20-1 to TRBJ2-1; 12 bases map to TRBD2. This CDR3 is built from 16 residues. Germline V gene lookup returns CDR1 DFQATT and CDR2 SNEGSKA (reference sequence). V trimming: 1 base; J trimming: 3 bases; junction bases outside the gene matches: 4. The CDR3 DNA reads TGCAGTGCTAGAGCCGCTAGCGGGAGGGACTACAATGAGCAGTTCTTC. Translated: CSARAASGRDYNEQFF.

This clonotype appeared many times. At one of its ends the junction is not consistent with the germline gene, which may arise from a read error. This sequence joins TRBV3-1 and TRBJ2-1; 7 bases match TRBD1. Germline V lookup: CDR1 LGHDT, CDR2 YNNKEL (reference sequence). The CDR3 is made up of 15 amino acids. CDR3 DNA: TGTGCCAGCAGTCAAGATGGGTGGACAGGCAATGAGCAGTTCTTC. Translation: CASSQDGWTGNEQFF.

There are many counts of this clonotype. This chain joins TRBV9 and TRBJ1-1; no firm D call. Germline V gene sequence: CDR1 SGDLS, CDR2 YYNGEE. V was trimmed by 0 bases and J by 4 bases, leaving 19 bases between them. This CDR3 spans 17 amino acids. CDR3 in amino acids: CASSVEGVGWDPTEAFF. CDR3 DNA sequence: TGTGCCAGCAGCGTAGAGGGCGTAGGCTGGGATCCCACTGAAGCTTTCTTT.

This clonotype was seen many times. The V and J genes are TRBV10-3 and TRBJ2-1; D gene unclear. V was shortened by 4 bases and J by 6 bases, with 10 bases between the two germline ends. Germline V lookup: CDR1 ENHRY, CDR2 SYGVKD. The CDR3 consists of 13 residues. Here the CDR3 DNA reads TGTGCCATCAGTGTGGGCGCTATCAATGAGCAGTTCTTC. The encoded protein is CAISVGAINEQFF.

The chain links TRBV6-2 or TRBV6-3 to TRBJ2-6; a weak D match, TRBD1 (6 bases). The germline V and J ends were trimmed by 10 bases and 3 bases, with 13 bases remaining between them. The CDR3 has 14 amino acids. Germline V gene data show CDR1 as MNHEY and CDR2 as SVGEGT. DNA of the CDR3: TGTGCCACCAGGGACAATGATGGGGCCAACGTCCTGACTTTC. Translated, it gives CATRDNDGANVLTF.

Many counts were recorded for this clonotype. This chain uses TRBV7-2 with TRBJ2-1, with 10 bases that match TRBD1. Trimming took 1 base from V and 6 from J; bases not matched to a gene: 3. The CDR3 spans 15 residues. Per the germline V gene, CDR1 is SGHTA and CDR2 is FQGNSA. The CDR3 DNA is TGTGCCAGCAGCTTAGTAGGGACAGGGGTCAATGAGCAGTTCTTC. Protein product: CASSLVGTGVNEQFF.

This chain joins TRBV20-1 and TRBJ2-1; 8 bases are a match to TRBD2. Germline V gene lookup returns CDR1 DFQATT and CDR2 SNEGSKA (reference sequence). The CDR3 contains 13 residues. The V segment lost 5 bases and the J segment 7 bases; nucleotides outside the gene matches: 7. CDR3 sequence (DNA): TGCAGTGCTCAAGGACTAGCATGGAATGAGCAGTTCTTC. Translated: CSAQGLAWNEQFF.

This clonotype has at least ten counts. This chain links TRBV7-9 with TRBJ1-5; D is ambiguous. V was trimmed by 1 base and J by 12 bases, leaving 19 bases between them. This CDR3 spans 15 amino acids. Germline loops: CDR1 SEHNR, CDR2 FQNEAQ (reference sequence). The CDR3: CASSLDTAVPSLQHF. CDR3 sequence (DNA): TGTGCCAGCAGCTTAGACACGGCAGTACCCTCCCTCCAGCATTTT.

The chain couples TRBV5-1 to TRBJ2-3, with 8 bases fitting TRBD2. V dropped 7 bases and J dropped 4; count of bases not matched to a gene: 5. The CDR3 loop spans 13 amino acids. The germline V gene encodes CDR1 SGHRS and CDR2 YFSETQ. Here the CDR3 reads CASRGGPPDTQYF. The CDR3 region has the DNA TGCGCCAGCCGCGGGGGGCCCCCAGATACGCAGTATTTT.

The V call is TRBV11-2, the J call TRBJ1-1; D is unresolved. CDR1 and CDR2 from the germline V gene are SGHAT and FQNNGV. V was pared by 5 bases and J by 0 bases, with 7 bases between. The CDR3 has 13 residues. CDR3 protein: CASSPQLNTEAFF. Here the CDR3 DNA reads TGTGCCAGCAGCCCTCAGCTGAACACTGAAGCTTTCTTT.

This clonotype was counted ten times or more. The chain is built from TRBV7-9 and TRBJ2-5; D possibly uses TRBD1 or TRBD2 (5 bases each). Deletions cut 5 bases from V and 6 bases from J, with 10 bases between. Germline CDR1 is SEHNR and CDR2 is FQNEAQ (reference sequence). CDR3 length: 12 residues. The CDR3 loop is CASSSSGQTQYF. The CDR3 DNA sequence: TGTGCCAGCAGCAGCTCGGGACAGACCCAGTACTTC.